The 12 T cell receptor beta chains given below trace back to one sample, sequenced in a study of shared clonotypes between healthy human individuals. Clones were read by immunoSEQ multiplex PCR, and TCRdb kept only the in-frame ones, dropping some. The sample contains just over 2,000,000 clones, roughly 96% of which appear only once. Sample: naive CD4+ T cells sorted from blood. As to subset: CD45RA+ positively selected. The receptors come from a man aged 18 to 29 in good health.

This chain links TRBV6-5 with TRBJ2-7; 9 bases fit TRBD1. The CDR3 is 15 amino acids. J lost 6 bases, V lost 0 bases, and 6 bases had no gene match. The germline V gene encodes CDR1 MNHEY and CDR2 SVGAGI. The CDR3 nucleotides are TGTGCCAGCAGTTACTCGGGGACAGGGCGTAGCGAGCAGTACTTC. Its protein product is CASSYSGTGRSEQYF.

The DNA for the CDR3 is TGTGCCAGCACCCTGGAGGGACTACCCAACAATGAGCAGTTCTTC. Translation gives CASTLEGLPNNEQFF. The chain employs TRBV7-2 and TRBJ2-1, with 7 bases lining up with TRBD2. The CDR3 sequence is 15 residues long. The V gene's germline CDR1 is SGHTA and CDR2 FQGNSA. J lost 5 bases, V lost 7 bases, and 11 bases had no gene match.

The chain joins TRBV7-9 to TRBJ2-7; 8 positions match TRBD2. Germline CDR1 and CDR2: SEHNR and FQNEAQ (reference sequence). CDR3 length equals 14 residues. V was pared by 5 bases and J by 6 bases, with 9 bases of the junction left unmatched. This CDR3 reads CASSPLGLATEQYF. The CDR3 nucleotides are TGTGCCAGCAGCCCATTAGGACTAGCTACCGAGCAGTACTTC.

The chain uses TRBV5-1 and TRBJ1-3; D unresolved. From germline, CDR1 is SGHRS and CDR2 YFSETQ. CDR3 size: 13 residues. V lost 5 bases and J lost 0, with 6 bases in between. The DNA for the CDR3 is TGCGCCAGCAGGGAACTCTCTGGAAACACCATATATTTT. This codes for CASRELSGNTIYF.

J is TRBJ1-2 and V is TRBV30; 11 bases map to TRBD1. The CDR3 sequence is 13 residues long. CDR1 and CDR2 (germline): GTSNPN, SVGIG (reference sequence). Trimming at V came to 4 bases and at J to 6 bases, leaving 4 bases not matched to a gene. DNA of the CDR3: TGTGCCTGGACGGGACAGGGGGGTAATGGCTACACCTTC. This sequence encodes CAWTGQGGNGYTF.

This clone was counted only a few times. In the same sample, other DNA sequences code for this CDR3. This chain uses TRBV6-1 with TRBJ2-5; D is unresolved. Trimming took 4 bases from V and 1 from J, leaving 1 base between them. The CDR3 sequence is 11 residues long. The germline CDR1 and CDR2 sequences are MNHNS and SASEGT. CDR3 loop: CASSVQETQYF. The CDR3 coding sequence is TGTGCCAGCAGTGTCCAAGAGACCCAGTACTTC.

Turning to this clone: A much larger clone lies a single base off, so this may be a read error. This sample also contains other DNA sequences that code for the same CDR3. The chain employs TRBV18 and TRBJ2-3, with D possibly matching TRBD1 (5 bases). CDR3 size: 14 residues. V was trimmed by 3 bases and J by 4 bases, leaving 11 bases between them. The germline V gene encodes CDR1 KGHSH and CDR2 LQKENI. CDR3 nucleotide sequence: TGTGCCAGCTCACCCCTAGGGGTCGCAGATACGCAGTATTTT. This encodes CASSPLGVADTQYF. The complete variable domain, with remaining parts taken from reference TRBV18 and TRBJ2-3, reads NAGVMQNPRHLVRRRGQEARLRCSPMKGHSHVYWYRQLPEEGLKFMVYLQKENIIDESGMPKERFSAEFPKEGPSILRIQQVVRGDSAAYFCASSPLGVADTQYFGPGTRLTVL.

This chain joins TRBV10-3 and TRBJ2-1, with 8 bases identical to TRBD2. Per germline, CDR1 ENHRY and CDR2 SYGVKD. There are 15 residues in the CDR3. Trimming at V came to 5 bases and at J to 5 bases, leaving 8 bases not matched to a gene. The CDR3 DNA reads TGTGCCATCAGTCGAACGATACTAGCGGACAATGAGCAGTTCTTC. Translating gives CAISRTILADNEQFF.

Turning to this clone: Other DNA sequences within the sample encode an identical CDR3. V usage is TRBV27 and J usage is TRBJ1-2; 9 bases match TRBD1. The CDR3 has 14 residues. Germline values: CDR1 MNHEY, CDR2 SMNVEV (reference sequence). V trimming: 4 bases; J trimming: 4 bases; junction bases outside the gene matches: 4. The CDR3 nucleotides are TGTGCCAGCAGTTCGACAGGGGGTGTCTATGGCTACACCTTC. The encoded protein is CASSSTGGVYGYTF.

The CDR3 reads CAWSVKEGYEQYF. CDR3 nucleotide sequence: TGTGCCTGGAGTGTTAAGGAGGGGTACGAGCAGTACTTC. This chain joins TRBV30 and TRBJ2-7; tentatively, D is TRBD2 (6 bases). Trimming took off 0 bases at V and 4 bases at J, with 10 bases between the two ends. Germline CDR1 reads GTSNPN; CDR2 reads SVGIG (reference sequence). There are 13 residues in the CDR3.

V gene TRBV6-5 combines with J gene TRBJ2-1; 9 bases agree with TRBD1. This CDR3 is built from 15 residues. CDR1 and CDR2 from the germline V gene are MNHEY and SVGAGI. After removal of 0 bases from V and 6 bases from J, the junction contained 3 bases not matched to a gene. The CDR3 loop is CASSYSDRGVNEQFF. For the CDR3, the DNA is TGTGCCAGCAGTTACTCCGACAGGGGGGTCAATGAGCAGTTCTTC.

The rearrangement uses TRBV6-5 and TRBJ1-2; D remains unclear. V dropped 2 bases and J dropped 8 bases, with 12 bases sitting between them. This CDR3 region has 13 residues. Germline CDR1 MNHEY, CDR2 SVGAGI. In nucleotides, the CDR3 is TGTGCCAGCAGTTACCCCCAGTCGGGGGGCTACACCTTC. Protein: CASSYPQSGGYTF.